The TCR beta chain described here comes from a study of OX40 agonist ivuxolimab in advanced cancers. Sequencing used immunoSEQ multiplex PCR; TCRdb keeps in-frame clones, though not all of them. The table has about 79,000 clones, about 95% seen once. Germline V CDR1 and CDR2: SQVTM, ANQGSEA. Unmatched junction bases numbered 11, after V lost 6 bases and J lost 5 bases. The CDR3 spans 15 residues. The chain combines TRBV29-1 with TRBJ2-5, with 11 bases lining up with TRBD2. Material: CD4+ or CD8+ T cells sorted from blood, obtained in a trial of the OX40 agonist ivuxolimab. The source of this sequence is an adult with an advanced solid tumor such as melanoma, head and neck, liver or kidney cancer. CDR3 protein: CSVGYTGLAAETQYF. Here the CDR3 DNA reads TGCAGCGTCGGTTATACGGGACTAGCGGCGGAGACCCAGTACTTC. Using reference TRBV29-1 and TRBJ2-5 for the parts outside the CDR3, the full variable domain is SAVISQKPSRDICQRGTSLTIQCQVDSQVTMMFWYRQQPGQSLTLIATANQGSEATYESGFVIDKFPISRPNLTFSTLTVSNMSPEDSSIYLCSVGYTGLAAETQYFGPGTRLLVL.